These 5 T cell receptor beta chains originate from one sample sequenced in a study of T cell responses to AZD1222 COVID-19 vaccine. Sequencing used immunoSEQ multiplex PCR; TCRdb keeps in-frame clones, though not all of them. Among 55,000 to 80,000 clones listed, about nine tenths were seen once. The input for sequencing was peripheral blood, taken 28 days after the second AZD1222 dose. These receptor sequences come from an adult who received the AZD1222 COVID-19 vaccine.

The gene calls are TRBV21-1 and TRBJ1-6; the D call TRBD1 from the table was never checked on the DNA. TRBV21-1 is labeled a pseudogene. The CDR3 has 15 amino acids. CDR3 DNA sequence: TGTGCCAGCAGCAAGGGACAGGGATTAGGATCACCCCTCCACTTT. The encoded protein is CASSKGQGLGSPLHF.

This clone was seen once. The rearrangement joins TRBV5-4 to TRBJ1-5; D ambiguous. V lost 0 bases, J lost 6 bases, and 7 bases lay in between. The CDR3 runs to 13 residues. Per the germline V gene, CDR1 is SGHNT and CDR2 is YYREEE (reference sequence). The CDR3 DNA is TGTGCCAGCAGCTTGGGAGGGCGTCAGCCCCAGCATTTT. Translating gives CASSLGGRQPQHF.

V usage is TRBV27 and J usage is TRBJ1-1; D gene ambiguous. Germline CDR1 MNHEY, CDR2 SMNVEV (reference sequence). The CDR3 is 12 residues long. The ends were cut back, 2 bases at V and 11 bases at J, with 12 bases in the middle. The DNA of the CDR3 is TGTGCCAGCAGTTTAAGGAGCGGAGAGGCTTTCTTT. This gives the protein CASSLRSGEAFF.

The gene calls are TRBV2 and TRBJ2-2, with D maybe TRBD2 (6 bases). Germline V gives CDR1 SNHLY, CDR2 FYNNEI. The CDR3 is 15 amino acids. V lost 4 bases and J 2 bases, leaving 11 bases between the germline ends. The CDR3 sequence is CASSVLGGNTGELFF. The DNA of the CDR3 is TGTGCCAGCAGTGTCTTGGGAGGTAACACCGGGGAGCTGTTTTTT.

The CDR3 reads CASNWGRGDNEQFF. The DNA of the CDR3 is TGTGCCAGCAACTGGGGGAGGGGGGACAATGAGCAGTTCTTC. The chain combines TRBV27 with TRBJ2-1; tentative D call: TRBD2 (7 bases). Trimming removed 7 bases from V and 5 bases from J, with 15 bases in between. The germline gives CDR1 MNHEY, CDR2 SMNVEV (reference sequence). The CDR3 is 14 amino acids.